This T cell receptor (beta chain) is drawn from a study of T cell repertoires and HLA-DP antigens. In the case of this clone: Its target is not known.

The CDR3 consists of 14 residues. Trimming cost V 3 bases and J 2 bases, with 11 bases left between them. Germline V CDR1 and CDR2: SGDLS, YYNGEE. Produced via immunoSEQ multiplex PCR; TCRdb's table is partial and in-frame only. The sample consists of over 100,000 clones, over 90% of them appearing once. The material sequenced was CD4+ T cells from PBMCs. This TCR was recovered from a woman under 30 in good health and CMV-seronegative. V and J are TRBV9 and TRBJ2-5; D is possibly TRBD1 (6 bases). The CDR3 region has the DNA TGTGCCAGCAGCGCAACAGGGCGTCAAGAGACCCAGTACTTC. As protein: CASSATGRQETQYF. The entire variable domain, with the rest obtained from reference TRBV9 and TRBJ2-5, is as follows: DSGVTQTPKHLITATGQRVTLRCSPRSGDLSVYWYQQSLDQGLQFLIQYYNGEERAKGNILERFSAQQFPDLHSELNLSSLELGDSALYFCASSATGRQETQYFGPGTRLLVL.